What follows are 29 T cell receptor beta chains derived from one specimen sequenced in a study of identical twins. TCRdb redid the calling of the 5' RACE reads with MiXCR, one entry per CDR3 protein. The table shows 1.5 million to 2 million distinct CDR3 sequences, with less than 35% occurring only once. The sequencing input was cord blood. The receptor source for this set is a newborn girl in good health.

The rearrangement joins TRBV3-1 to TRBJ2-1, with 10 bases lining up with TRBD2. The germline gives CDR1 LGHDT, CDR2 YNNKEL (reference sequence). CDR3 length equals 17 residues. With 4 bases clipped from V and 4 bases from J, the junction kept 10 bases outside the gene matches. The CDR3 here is CASSPSGGTSVYNEQFF. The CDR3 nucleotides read TGTGCCAGCAGCCCATCGGGTGGGACTAGCGTATACAATGAGCAGTTCTTC.

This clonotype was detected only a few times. CDR3 nucleotide sequence: TGCGCCAGCAGCCAAGTGGGGGTAGTCACAGATACGCAGTATTTT. Its translation is CASSQVGVVTDTQYF. The rearrangement uses TRBV4-1 and TRBJ2-3; either TRBD1 or TRBD2 may fit D (5 bases each). V lost 1 base and J lost 2, with 10 bases in between. The CDR3 sequence is 15 residues long. From germline, CDR1 is MGHRA and CDR2 YSYEKL.

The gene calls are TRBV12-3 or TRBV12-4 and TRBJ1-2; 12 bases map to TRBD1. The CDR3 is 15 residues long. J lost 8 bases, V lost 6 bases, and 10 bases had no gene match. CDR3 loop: CASRASGGTGGGYTF. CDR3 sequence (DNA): TGTGCCAGCAGGGCCTCCGGAGGGACAGGGGGCGGCTACACCTTC.

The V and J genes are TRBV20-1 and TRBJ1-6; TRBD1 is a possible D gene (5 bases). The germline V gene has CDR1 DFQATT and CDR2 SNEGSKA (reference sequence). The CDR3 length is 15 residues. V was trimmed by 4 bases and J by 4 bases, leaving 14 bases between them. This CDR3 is CSAKGSRGYNSPLHF. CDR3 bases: TGCAGTGCTAAGGGGTCAAGAGGGTATAATTCACCCCTCCACTTT.

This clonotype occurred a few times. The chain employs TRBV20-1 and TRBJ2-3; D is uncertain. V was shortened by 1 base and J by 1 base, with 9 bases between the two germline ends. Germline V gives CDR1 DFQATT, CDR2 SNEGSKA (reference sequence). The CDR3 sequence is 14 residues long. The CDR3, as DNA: TGCAGTGCTAGAGTGAGGAGCCGCACAGATACGCAGTATTTT. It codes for CSARVRSRTDTQYF.

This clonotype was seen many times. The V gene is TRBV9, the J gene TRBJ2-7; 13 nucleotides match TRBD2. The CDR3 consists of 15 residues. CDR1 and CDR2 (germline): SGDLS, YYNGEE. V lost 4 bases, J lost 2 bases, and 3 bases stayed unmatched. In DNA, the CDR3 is TGTGCCAGCAGCATGGGACTAGCGGGGACCTACGAGCAGTACTTC. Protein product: CASSMGLAGTYEQYF.

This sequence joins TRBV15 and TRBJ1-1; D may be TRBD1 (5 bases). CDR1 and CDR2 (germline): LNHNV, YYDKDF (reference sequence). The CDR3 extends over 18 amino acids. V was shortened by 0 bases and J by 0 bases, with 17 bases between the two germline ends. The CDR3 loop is CATSRDWDRGLMNTEAFF. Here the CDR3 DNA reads TGTGCCACCAGCAGAGATTGGGATAGGGGACTCATGAACACTGAAGCTTTCTTT.

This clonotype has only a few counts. Here the CDR3 reads CASTEAEYYEQYF. In DNA form, the CDR3 reads TGTGCCAGCACGGAAGCGGAGTACTACGAGCAGTACTTC. This rearrangement joins TRBV2 to TRBJ2-7, with D perhaps matching TRBD2 (5 bases). Trimming took 7 bases from V and 3 from J, leaving 13 bases between them. Per germline, CDR1 SNHLY and CDR2 FYNNEI. The CDR3 runs 13 residues.

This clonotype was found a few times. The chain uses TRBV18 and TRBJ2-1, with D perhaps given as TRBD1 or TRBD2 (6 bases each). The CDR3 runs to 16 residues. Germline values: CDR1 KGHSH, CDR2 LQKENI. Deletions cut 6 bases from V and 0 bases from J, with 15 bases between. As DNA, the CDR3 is TGTGCCAGCTCTGCTTATCGGGGGCACTCCTACAATGAGCAGTTCTTC. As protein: CASSAYRGHSYNEQFF.

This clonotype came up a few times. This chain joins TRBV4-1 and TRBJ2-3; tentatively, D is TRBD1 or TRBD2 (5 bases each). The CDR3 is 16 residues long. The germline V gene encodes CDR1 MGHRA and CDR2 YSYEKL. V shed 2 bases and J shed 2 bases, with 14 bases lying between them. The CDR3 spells CASSQKTGAYTDTQYF. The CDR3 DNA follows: TGCGCCAGCAGCCAAAAAACCGGGGCCTACACAGATACGCAGTATTTT.

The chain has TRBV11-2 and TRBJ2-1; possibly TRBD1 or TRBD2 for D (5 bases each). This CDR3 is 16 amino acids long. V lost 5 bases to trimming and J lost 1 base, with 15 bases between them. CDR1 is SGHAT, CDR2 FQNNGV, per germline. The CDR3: CASSRDPAPSYNEQFF. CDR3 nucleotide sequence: TGTGCCAGCAGCCGGGACCCCGCCCCATCCTACAATGAGCAGTTCTTC.

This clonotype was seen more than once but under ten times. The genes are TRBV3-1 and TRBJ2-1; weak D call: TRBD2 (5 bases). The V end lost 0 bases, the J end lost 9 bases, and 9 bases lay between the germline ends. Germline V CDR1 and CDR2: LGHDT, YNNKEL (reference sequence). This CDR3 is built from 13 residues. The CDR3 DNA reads TGTGCCAGCAGCCAAGATGCGGCGGGTGAGCAGTTCTTC. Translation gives CASSQDAAGEQFF.

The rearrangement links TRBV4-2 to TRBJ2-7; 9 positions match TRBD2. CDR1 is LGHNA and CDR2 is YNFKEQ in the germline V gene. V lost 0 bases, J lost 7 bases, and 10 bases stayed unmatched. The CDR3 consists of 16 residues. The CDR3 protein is CASSQDVAGGPYEQYF. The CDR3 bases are TGTGCCAGCAGCCAAGATGTCGCGGGAGGGCCTTATGAGCAGTACTTC.

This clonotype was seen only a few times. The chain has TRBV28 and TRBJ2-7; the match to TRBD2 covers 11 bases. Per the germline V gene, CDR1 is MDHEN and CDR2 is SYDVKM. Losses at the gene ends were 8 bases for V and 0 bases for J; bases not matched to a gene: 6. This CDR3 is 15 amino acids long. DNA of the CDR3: TGTGCCAGCTTTGGAGGGACTAGCGGCTCCTACGAGCAGTACTTC. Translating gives CASFGGTSGSYEQYF. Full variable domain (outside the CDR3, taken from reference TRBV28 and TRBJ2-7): DVKVTQSSRYLVKRTGEKVFLECVQDMDHENMFWYRQDPGLGLRLIYFSYDVKMKEKGDIPEGYSVSREKKERFSLILESASTNQTSMYLCASFGGTSGSYEQYFGPGTRLTVT.

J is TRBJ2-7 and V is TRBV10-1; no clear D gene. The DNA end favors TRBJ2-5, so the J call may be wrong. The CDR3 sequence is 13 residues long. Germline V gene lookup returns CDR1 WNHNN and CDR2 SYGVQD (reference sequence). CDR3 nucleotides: TGCGCCAGCAGTGGTCCGGCCAGGGAGACCCAGTACTTC. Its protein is CASSGPARETQYF.

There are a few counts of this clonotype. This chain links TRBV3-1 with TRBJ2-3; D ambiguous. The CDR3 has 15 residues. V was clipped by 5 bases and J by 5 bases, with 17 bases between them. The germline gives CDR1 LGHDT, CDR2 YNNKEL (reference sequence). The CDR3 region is CASSKRLSGIDTQYF. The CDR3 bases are TGTGCCAGCAGCAAACGGTTGTCAGGAATAGATACGCAGTATTTT.

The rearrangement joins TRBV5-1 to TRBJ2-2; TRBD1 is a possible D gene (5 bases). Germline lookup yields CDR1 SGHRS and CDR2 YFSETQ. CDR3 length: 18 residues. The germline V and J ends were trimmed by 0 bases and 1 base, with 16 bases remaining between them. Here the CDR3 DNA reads TGCGCCAGCAGCTTGGCCAGCACAGGACGAGGGAACACCGGGGAGCTGTTTTTT. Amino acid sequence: CASSLASTGRGNTGELFF.

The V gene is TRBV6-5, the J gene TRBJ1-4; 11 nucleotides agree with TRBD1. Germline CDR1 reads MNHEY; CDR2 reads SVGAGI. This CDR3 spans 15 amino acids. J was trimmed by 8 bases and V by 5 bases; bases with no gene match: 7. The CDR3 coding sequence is TGTGCCAGCAGTATGGGGGGGACAGGGGGGGAAAAACTGTTTTTT. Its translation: CASSMGGTGGEKLFF.

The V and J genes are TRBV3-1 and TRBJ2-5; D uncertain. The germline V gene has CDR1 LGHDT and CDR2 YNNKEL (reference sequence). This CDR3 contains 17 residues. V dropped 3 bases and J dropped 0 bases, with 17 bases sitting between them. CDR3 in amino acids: CASSHDRRRTYQETQYF. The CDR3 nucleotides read TGTGCCAGCAGCCATGATAGGCGACGGACGTACCAAGAGACCCAGTACTTC.

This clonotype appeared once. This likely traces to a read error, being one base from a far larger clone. The CDR3 coding sequence is TGCAGCGTTGAACAGGGCCACGAGCAGTACTTC. It encodes CSVEQGHEQYF. The chain recombines TRBV29-1 with TRBJ2-5; D might be TRBD1 (5 bases). The end of the DNA fits TRBJ2-7 better, so the J call may be wrong. The germline V gene encodes CDR1 SQVTM and CDR2 ANQGSEA. The CDR3 covers 11 residues.

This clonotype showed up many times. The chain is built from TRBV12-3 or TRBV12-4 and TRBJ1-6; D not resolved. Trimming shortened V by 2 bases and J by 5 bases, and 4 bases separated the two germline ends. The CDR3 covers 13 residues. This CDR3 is CASSLRDNSPLHF. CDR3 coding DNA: TGTGCCAGCAGTTTACGCGATAATTCACCCCTCCACTTT.

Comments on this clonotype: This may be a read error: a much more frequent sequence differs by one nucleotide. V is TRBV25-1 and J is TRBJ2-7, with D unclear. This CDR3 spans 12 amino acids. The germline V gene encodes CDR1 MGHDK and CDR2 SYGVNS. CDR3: CAGSEWGYEQYF. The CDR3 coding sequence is TGTGCCGGCAGTGAATGGGGTTACGAGCAGTACTTC.

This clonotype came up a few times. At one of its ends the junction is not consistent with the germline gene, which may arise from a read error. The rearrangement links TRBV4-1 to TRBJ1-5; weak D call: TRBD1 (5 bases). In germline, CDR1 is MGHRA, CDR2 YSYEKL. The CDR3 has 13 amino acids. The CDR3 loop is CASSRTNNQPQHF. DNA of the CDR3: TGTGCCAGCAGCCGGACAAACAATCAGCCCCAGCATTTT.

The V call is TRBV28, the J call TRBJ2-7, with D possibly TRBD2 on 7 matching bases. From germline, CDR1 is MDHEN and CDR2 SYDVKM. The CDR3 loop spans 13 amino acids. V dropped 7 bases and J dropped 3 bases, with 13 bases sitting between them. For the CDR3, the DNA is TGTGCCAGCATCCAGGGAGGGGGCTACGAGCAGTACTTC. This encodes CASIQGGGYEQYF.

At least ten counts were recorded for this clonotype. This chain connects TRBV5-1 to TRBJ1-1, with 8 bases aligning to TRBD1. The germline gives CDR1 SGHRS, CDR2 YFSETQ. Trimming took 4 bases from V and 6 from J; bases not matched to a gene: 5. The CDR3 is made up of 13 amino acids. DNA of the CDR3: TGCGCCAGCAGCCCAGGACAGGGTGCTGAAGCTTTCTTT. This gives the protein CASSPGQGAEAFF.

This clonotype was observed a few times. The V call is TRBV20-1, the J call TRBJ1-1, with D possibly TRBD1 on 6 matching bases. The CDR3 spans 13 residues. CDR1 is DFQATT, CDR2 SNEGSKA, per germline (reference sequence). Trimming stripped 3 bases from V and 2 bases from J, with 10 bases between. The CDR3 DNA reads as TGCAGTGCTAGGGGACACGGTAACACTGAAGCTTTCTTT. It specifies CSARGHGNTEAFF.

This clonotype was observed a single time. The CDR3 protein is CASSWARGAYEQYF. CDR3 nucleotide sequence: TGTGCCAGCAGTTGGGCCCGCGGGGCGTACGAGCAGTACTTC. V and J are TRBV6-5 and TRBJ2-4; D is possibly TRBD2 (6 bases). TRBJ2-7 explains the end of the DNA better; the J call may be wrong. CDR1 and CDR2 (germline): MNHEY, SVGAGI. CDR3 size: 14 residues.

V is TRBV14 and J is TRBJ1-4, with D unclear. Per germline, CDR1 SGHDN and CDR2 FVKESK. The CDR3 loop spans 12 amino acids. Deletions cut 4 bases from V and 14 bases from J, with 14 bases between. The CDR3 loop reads CASSPSMRRLFF. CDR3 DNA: TGTGCCAGCAGCCCCTCCATGAGGCGGCTGTTTTTT.

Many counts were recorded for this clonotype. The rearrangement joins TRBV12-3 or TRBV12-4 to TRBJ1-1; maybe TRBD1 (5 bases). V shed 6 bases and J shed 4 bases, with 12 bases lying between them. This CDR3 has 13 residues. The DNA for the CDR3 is TGTGCCAGCAGGTCGACGGGGGGCACTGAAGCTTTCTTT. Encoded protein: CASRSTGGTEAFF.